A single TCR beta chain is shown here with its context. This sample stems from a study of human T cells and chemical hapten exposure. The CDR3 length is 16 residues. Via MiXCR, TCRdb re-called the RACE reads, giving one row per CDR3 protein. In the table there are 45,000 or so distinct CDR3 sequences, 3.5% to 4.5% of which are singletons. Time point of the sample: healthy volunteer bleed at 2 weeks. The authors' total RNA extraction used unfractionated whole blood. The material sequenced was whole blood. V gene TRBV21-1 combines with J gene TRBJ2-3; TRBD2, the D gene given by the table, was not confirmed from the DNA. TRBV21-1 is flagged as a pseudogene. The clonotype was recovered from a human donor in good health. Some clones in this sample may be carry-over from other donors' samples. CDR3 region: CASSKGSGERGTPQYF. The CDR3 DNA reads as TGTGCCAGCAGCAAAGGATCGGGTGAGCGGGGGACCCCGCAGTATTTT.